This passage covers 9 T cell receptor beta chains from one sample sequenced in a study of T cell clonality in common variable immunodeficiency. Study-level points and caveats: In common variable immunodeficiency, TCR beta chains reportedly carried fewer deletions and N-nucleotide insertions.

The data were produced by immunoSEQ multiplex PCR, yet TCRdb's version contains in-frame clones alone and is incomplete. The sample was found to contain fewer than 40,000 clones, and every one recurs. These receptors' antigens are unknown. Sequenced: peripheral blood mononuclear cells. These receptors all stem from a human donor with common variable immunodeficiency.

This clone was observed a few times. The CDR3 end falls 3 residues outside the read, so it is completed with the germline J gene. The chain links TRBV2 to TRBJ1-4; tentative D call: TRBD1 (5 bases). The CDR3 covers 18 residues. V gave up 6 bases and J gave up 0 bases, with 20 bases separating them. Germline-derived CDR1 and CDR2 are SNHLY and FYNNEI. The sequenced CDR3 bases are TGTGCCAGCAGACTCCTTGGAACCTGGGGGGCAACTAATGAAAAA. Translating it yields CASRLLGTWGATNEK. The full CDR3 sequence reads CASRLLGTWGATNEKLFF.

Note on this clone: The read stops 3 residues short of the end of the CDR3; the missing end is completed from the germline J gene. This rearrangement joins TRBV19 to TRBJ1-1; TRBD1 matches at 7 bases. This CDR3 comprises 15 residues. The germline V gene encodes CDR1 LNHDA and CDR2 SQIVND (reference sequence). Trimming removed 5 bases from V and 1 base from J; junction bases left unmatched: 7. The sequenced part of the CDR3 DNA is TGTGCCAGTAGTCCCAAGGGGGCAGGGAACACTGAA. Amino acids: CASSPKGAGNTE. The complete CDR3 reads CASSPKGAGNTEAFF.

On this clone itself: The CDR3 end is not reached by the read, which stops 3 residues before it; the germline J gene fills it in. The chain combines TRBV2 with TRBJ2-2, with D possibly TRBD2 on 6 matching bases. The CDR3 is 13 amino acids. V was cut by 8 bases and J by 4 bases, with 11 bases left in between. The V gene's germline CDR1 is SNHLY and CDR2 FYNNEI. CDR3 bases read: TGTGCCAGCCGCGGGGCCGGCACCGGGGAG. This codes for CASRGAGTGE. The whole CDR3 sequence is CASRGAGTGELFF.

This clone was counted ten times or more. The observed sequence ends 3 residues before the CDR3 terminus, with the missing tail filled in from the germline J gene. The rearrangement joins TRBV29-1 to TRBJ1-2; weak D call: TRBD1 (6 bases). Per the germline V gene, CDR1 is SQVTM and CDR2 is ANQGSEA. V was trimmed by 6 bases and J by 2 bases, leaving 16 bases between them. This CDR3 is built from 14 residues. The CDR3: CSVSPRGANYGYTF. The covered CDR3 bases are TGCAGCGTGAGCCCTCGGGGGGCGAACTATGGC.

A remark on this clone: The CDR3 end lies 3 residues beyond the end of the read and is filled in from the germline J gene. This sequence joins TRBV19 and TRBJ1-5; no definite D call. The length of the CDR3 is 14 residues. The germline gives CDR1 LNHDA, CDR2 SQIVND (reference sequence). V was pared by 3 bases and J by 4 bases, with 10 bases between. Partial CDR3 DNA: TGTGCCAGTAGTATGGCGGGGAGGAATCAGCCC. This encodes CASSMAGRNQP. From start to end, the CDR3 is CASSMAGRNQPQHF.

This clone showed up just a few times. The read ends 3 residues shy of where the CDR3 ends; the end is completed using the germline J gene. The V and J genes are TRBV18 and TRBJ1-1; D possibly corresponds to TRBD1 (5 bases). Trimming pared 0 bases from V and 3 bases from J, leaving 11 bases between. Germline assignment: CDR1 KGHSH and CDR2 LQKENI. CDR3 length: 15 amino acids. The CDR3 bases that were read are TGTGCCAGCTCACCACCGGGTGGCAGGGACACTGAA. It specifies CASSPPGGRDTE. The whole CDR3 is CASSPPGGRDTEAFF.

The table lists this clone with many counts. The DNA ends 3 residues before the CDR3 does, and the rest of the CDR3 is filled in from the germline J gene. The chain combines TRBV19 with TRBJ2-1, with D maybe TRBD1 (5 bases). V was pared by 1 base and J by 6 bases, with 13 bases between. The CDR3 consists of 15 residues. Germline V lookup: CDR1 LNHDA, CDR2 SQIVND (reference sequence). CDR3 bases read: TGTGCCAGTAGTATAGCCCCGGCAGGGCCCAATGAG. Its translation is CASSIAPAGPNE. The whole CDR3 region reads CASSIAPAGPNEQFF. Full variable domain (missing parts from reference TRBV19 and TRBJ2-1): DGGITQSPKYLFRKEGQNVTLSCEQNLNHDAMYWYRQDPGQGLRLIYYSQIVNDFQKGDIAEGYSVSREKKESFPLTVTSAQKNPTAFYLCASSIAPAGPNEQFFGPGTRLTVL.

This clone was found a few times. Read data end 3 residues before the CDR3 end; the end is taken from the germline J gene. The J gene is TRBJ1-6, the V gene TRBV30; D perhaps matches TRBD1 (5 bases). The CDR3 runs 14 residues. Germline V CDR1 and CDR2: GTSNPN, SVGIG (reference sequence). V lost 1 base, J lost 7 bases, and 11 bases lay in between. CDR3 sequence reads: CAWSAGPDNSPLHF. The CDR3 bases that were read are TGTGCCTGGAGTGCAGGGCCAGACAATTCACCC.

The CDR3 loop reads CASSSKPGDSDQPQHF. Incomplete CDR3 DNA: TGTGCCAGCAGTTCCAAACCGGGGGACAGCGATCAGCCC. V is TRBV6-2 or TRBV6-3 and J is TRBJ1-5; 7 bases match TRBD1. Coverage ceases 3 residues before the CDR3 finishes, and the germline J gene fills in the end. This CDR3 has 16 amino acids. Trimming cost V 4 bases and J 5 bases; bases outside gene matches: 11. CDR1 is MNHEY, CDR2 SVGEGT, per germline.